Within the sample, the clone carrying this T cell receptor beta chain is medium-sized. These data are taken from a study of blood T cell repertoires in COVID-19. The V gene end was trimmed by 5 bases and the J gene end by 8 bases; junction bases not matched to a gene: 9. Germline assignment: CDR1 SGHNT and CDR2 YYREEE (reference sequence). The CDR3 runs 15 residues. The data were produced by immunoSEQ multiplex PCR, yet TCRdb's version contains in-frame clones alone and is incomplete. The sample comprises more than 150,000 clones, 80% of which are singletons, and around 14% rests with the top ten. Sequencing was performed on PBMCs or T cells enriched from blood (not recorded which). The sequence came from a man in his 60s who had been exposed to COVID-19. The chain joins TRBV5-4 to TRBJ2-1, with TRBD2 identical over 11 bases. In DNA, the CDR3 is TGTGCCAGCAGGGAGCGGCTAGCGGGAGGCGATGAGCAGTTCTTC. Translated: CASRERLAGGDEQFF.